This T cell receptor (beta chain) was recorded in a study of blood T cell repertoires in COVID-19. Study in general: PBMCs, B-cell-depleted T cells, or T cells provided the cDNA or gDNA that made up the material.

Authors' methods: How many nucleated cells were present was estimated from reference gene primer amplification. Sequencing used immunoSEQ multiplex PCR; TCRdb keeps in-frame clones, though not all of them. That table furnishes V, J and clone size, whereas the DNA furnished D and trimming. The sample has about 290,000 clones, around 89% seen once. Trimming removed 2 bases from V and 8 bases from J; junction bases left unmatched: 14. This CDR3 has 16 amino acids. Germline CDR1 reads GTSNPN; CDR2 reads SVGIG (reference sequence). The material sequenced was peripheral blood. The clonotype comes from a man aged 35-49 years with acute or convalescent COVID-19. The chain combines TRBV30 with TRBJ2-3; 9 positions agree with TRBD1. The CDR3 reads CAWSQSGTGIEGTQYF. The CDR3 DNA is TGTGCCTGGAGTCAGAGCGGGACAGGGATTGAGGGTACGCAGTATTTT. The full variable domain, in which reference TRBV30 and TRBJ2-3 provide the parts outside the CDR3, is SQTIHQWPATLVQPVGSPLSLECTVEGTSNPNLYWYRQAAGRGLQLLFYSVGIGQISSEVPQNLSASRPQDRQFILSSKKLLLSDSGFYLCAWSQSGTGIEGTQYFGPGTRLTVL.